This T cell receptor beta chain was identified in a study of cytomegalovirus exposure and HLA in healthy donors. CDR1 is SGHRS, CDR2 YFSETQ, per germline. V lost 0 bases to trimming and J lost 6 bases, with 9 bases between them. CDR3 length: 13 amino acids. PCR amplification relied on 60 Vbeta primers (plus 13 Jbeta primers). Method: immunoSEQ multiplex PCR; TCRdb's copy keeps in-frame clones and lacks some. Here the sample spans about 120,000 clones, 8% to 11% being singletons. The clonotype originates from a woman between 18 and 29 years old in good health and CMV-seropositive. J is TRBJ1-1 and V is TRBV5-1, with a weak D call TRBD1 (6 bases). What was sequenced was PBMCs. CDR3 in amino acids: CASSLEGGSEAFF. The CDR3 region has the DNA TGCGCCAGCAGCTTGGAGGGGGGGTCTGAAGCTTTCTTT.